This T cell receptor beta chain was observed in a study of CD8 T cells in ankylosing spondylitis. Study-wide results and limits: CD8+ disease-linked clones were present at relatively low frequencies in blood.

Quantitative 5'-RACE with molecular barcodes generated TCR beta libraries. One entry per CDR3 protein, called by TCRdb with MiXCR from the 5' RACE reads. The repertoire holds about 250,000 distinct CDR3 sequences, with over 15% as singletons. CDR1 and CDR2 (germline): MGHRA, YSYEKL. Losses at the gene ends were 4 bases for V and 8 bases for J; bases not matched to a gene: 7. The CDR3 extends over 14 amino acids. In this sample, this clonotype turned up many times. Its antigen is undetermined. The chain couples TRBV4-1 to TRBJ2-1, with TRBD1 identical over 8 bases. The sequencing sample was made of blood, either unsorted or a sorted T cell fraction (not recorded which). The clonotype comes from a male donor with ankylosing spondylitis or in good health (not recorded which). The CDR3 coding sequence is TGCGCCAGCAGCCTCGGGACAGGAGGGCATGAGCAGTTCTTC. This gives the protein CASSLGTGGHEQFF.